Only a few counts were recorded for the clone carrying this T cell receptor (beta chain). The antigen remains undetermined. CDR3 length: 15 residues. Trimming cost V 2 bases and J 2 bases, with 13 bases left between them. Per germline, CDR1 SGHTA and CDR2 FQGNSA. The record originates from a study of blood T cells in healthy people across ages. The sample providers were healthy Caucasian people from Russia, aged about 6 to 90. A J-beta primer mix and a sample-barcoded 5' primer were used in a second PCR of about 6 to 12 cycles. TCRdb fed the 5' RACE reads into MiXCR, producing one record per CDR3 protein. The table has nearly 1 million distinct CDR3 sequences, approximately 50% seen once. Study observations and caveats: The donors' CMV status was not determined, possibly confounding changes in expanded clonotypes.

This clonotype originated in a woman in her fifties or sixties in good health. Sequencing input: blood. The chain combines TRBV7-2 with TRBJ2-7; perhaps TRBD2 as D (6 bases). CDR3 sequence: CASSLLAEIAYEQYF. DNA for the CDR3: TGTGCCAGCAGCTTATTAGCGGAAATAGCCTACGAGCAGTACTTC.